Listed below are T cell receptor beta chains from one sample, sequenced in a study of regulatory T cells in long-lasting Graves disease. TCRdb reprocessed the multiplex PCR reads with MiXCR, giving one entry per CDR3 protein. The sample includes hundreds of thousands of distinct CDR3 sequences, 13% of them seen just once. These same records also appear under a second study, on T cells in Graves' hyperthyroidism and ophthalmopathy.

The sequencing used peripheral blood mononuclear cells (PBMCs), collected at new diagnosis, from a patient treated with antithyroid drugs. These receptors originate from a man between 25 and 39 years old with Graves disease. CDR3s leave out the opening cysteine and the closing phenylalanine or tryptophan. The order of the fields is D gene, V gene, CDR3 protein. The D gene is left open where the match is weak.

TRBD2	TRBV19	ASRRTSGETQY
TRBD2	TRBV2	ASRPRGRAYNEQF
TRBD2	TRBV20-1	SARTSGIYEQY
-	TRBV29-1	SVSRGNEQY
TRBD2	TRBV10-3	AISGLASGRLRTYEQY
TRBD2	TRBV20-1	SARGQTSGNYNEQF
TRBD2	TRBV9	ASSPRWASDREGRLITDTQY
-	TRBV6-2/TRBV6-3	ASKTEGTEAF
-	TRBV7-9	ASSVGALLSQGNEQY
-	TRBV20-1	SAPKSTPSGSAF
-	TRBV12-3/TRBV12-4	ALGTHNTGELF
-	TRBV7-4	ASSLEGGGPGEQY
TRBD1	TRBV19	ASSETGGRETQY
TRBD1	TRBV24-1	ATSDRGNQPQH
TRBD2	TRBV12-3/TRBV12-4	ASSLVRLAGRNEQF
TRBD1	TRBV3-1	ASSPGAGGKNQPQH
TRBD1	TRBV18	ASSPTGQNYGYT
-	TRBV5-1	ASSPFGKTYEQY
-	TRBV6-1	ASSENMGPRNSYEQY
-	TRBV27	ASRQFGLRTYNEQF
TRBD1	TRBV4-1	ASSQRPSQGGKNIQY
TRBD1	TRBV3-1	ASSPPTTGAVNEKLF
-	TRBV7-8	ASSLMGANVLT
-	TRBV6-5	ASSYLLLYNEQF
-	TRBV5-4	ASSLADSGKDEQF
TRBD2	TRBV3-1	ASSQYTSGPYEQY
TRBD2	TRBV15	ATSRDRGLLSGANVLT
-	TRBV12-3/TRBV12-4	ASSLAHNEQF
-	TRBV12-3/TRBV12-4	ASRGQGSLGYT
-	TRBV27	ASSLSWADTQY
-	TRBV12-3/TRBV12-4	ASSRLLMGEKLF
-	TRBV25-1	ASSEHGSGANVLT
-	TRBV7-9	ASSPVPGSADTQY
TRBD1	TRBV30	AWSVGSSSGTGAGELF
-	TRBV2	ASSATPAIAEQY
-	TRBV7-9	ASSRRDSLGEQY
-	TRBV29-1	SVERGRAYNEQF
TRBD1	TRBV9	ASSTMDRGSSYNEQF
-	TRBV24-1	ATSDGPRQF
TRBD2	TRBV7-9	ASSPKERDPRGNEQF
TRBD2	TRBV12-3/TRBV12-4	ASSLGFSGLTDTQY
TRBD2	TRBV10-3	AISGSVGTSGNNEQF
TRBD1	TRBV7-2	ASSLSVTGHQPQH
TRBD2	TRBV2	ASRDTSGGPYNEQF
-	TRBV3-1	ASSQDGGRNQPQH
-	TRBV29-1	SVVTLGTMSTEAF